This entry lists 29 T cell receptor beta chains sequenced from one sample in a study of CD8 T cells in Susac syndrome. RNA was extracted with the RNeasy kit, and a quantity of about 0.45 to 1 ug was reverse transcribed using random hexamers. MiXCR, applied by TCRdb to the immunoSEQ multiplex PCR reads, yields one record per CDR3 protein. Of some 140,000 distinct CDR3 sequences in the sample, 95% were seen once. Sequencing was done on a sample of CD8+ T cells from PBMCs. These receptors came from a human donor with Susac syndrome.

The gene calls are TRBV3-1 and TRBJ2-5, with 10 bases identical to TRBD2. Germline V gene data show CDR1 as LGHDT and CDR2 as YNNKEL (reference sequence). J was trimmed by 4 bases and V by 0 bases; bases with no gene match: 11. There are 18 residues in the CDR3. DNA for the CDR3: TGTGCCAGCAGCCAAGAAGTAGCGGGAGGCCTTAAATTAGAGACCCAGTACTTC. Amino acids: CASSQEVAGGLKLETQYF.

This clonotype was detected once. CDR3 sequence (DNA): TGCAGTGCTAGAGAAGGGGACAGTGGAAATGAGCAGTTCTTC. It encodes CSAREGDSGNEQFF. The rearrangement uses TRBV20-1 and TRBJ2-1; 7 nucleotides align to TRBD1. Trimming took 0 bases from V and 7 from J; bases not matched to a gene: 6. CDR3 length equals 14 residues. Germline CDR1 is DFQATT and CDR2 is SNEGSKA (reference sequence).

The V and J genes are TRBV19 and TRBJ2-3, with D perhaps TRBD2 (6 bases). The CDR3 is made up of 15 amino acids. The V gene's germline CDR1 is LNHDA and CDR2 SQIVND (reference sequence). V was clipped by 3 bases and J by 4 bases, with 14 bases between them. Written as DNA, the CDR3 is TGTGCCAGTAGTATTCCTAGCGCCGTCCCAGATACGCAGTATTTT. Protein: CASSIPSAVPDTQYF.

The genes are TRBV7-6 and TRBJ2-7, with 11 bases that match TRBD1. V shed 3 bases, J shed 7 bases, and the junction held 5 bases outside the gene matches. The CDR3 length is 14 residues. Germline CDR1 SGHVS, CDR2 FNYEAQ. CDR3 DNA: TGTGCCAGCAGCTTGGGACAGGGGGATAGGGAGCAGTACTTC. It translates to CASSLGQGDREQYF.

This clonotype was counted between two and nine times. The chain has TRBV9 and TRBJ2-3; D remains ambiguous. V was shortened by 2 bases and J by 2 bases, with 3 bases between the two germline ends. The CDR3 runs 12 residues. Per the germline V gene, CDR1 is SGDLS and CDR2 is YYNGEE. Here the CDR3 DNA reads TGTGCCAGCAGCGTTTCCACAGATACGCAGTATTTT. Amino acids: CASSVSTDTQYF. The entire variable domain, with the rest obtained from reference TRBV9 and TRBJ2-3, is as follows: DSGVTQTPKHLITATGQRVTLRCSPRSGDLSVYWYQQSLDQGLQFLIQYYNGEERAKGNILERFSAQQFPDLHSELNLSSLELGDSALYFCASSVSTDTQYFGPGTRLTVL.

The gene calls are TRBV5-1 and TRBJ1-1; TRBD1 matches at 8 bases. V lost 3 bases and J lost 0; bases outside the gene matches: 4. The CDR3 runs 15 residues. CDR1 and CDR2 from the germline V gene are SGHRS and YFSETQ. The CDR3 bases are TGCGCCAGCAGCTATCGGACAGGGATGAACACTGAAGCTTTCTTT. Translation: CASSYRTGMNTEAFF.

The chain couples TRBV5-1 to TRBJ2-5, with D possibly called TRBD1 or TRBD2 (6 bases each). With 1 base removed from V and 4 bases from J, the gap between germline ends came to 14 bases. CDR1 SGHRS and CDR2 YFSETQ come from the germline V gene. The CDR3 spans 15 residues. The CDR3 loop reads CASSLTGARGETQYF. The CDR3 DNA is TGCGCCAGCAGCTTGACGGGGGCGAGGGGAGAGACCCAGTACTTC.

This rearrangement joins TRBV20-1 to TRBJ1-5; no definite D call. Looked up from germline, CDR1 is DFQATT and CDR2 is SNEGSKA (reference sequence). This CDR3 contains 14 residues. Trimming cost V 0 bases and J 6 bases, with 12 bases left between them. This CDR3 is CSARDTGLGQPQHF. The DNA of the CDR3 is TGCAGTGCTAGAGATACGGGGTTAGGTCAGCCCCAGCATTTT.

CDR3: CASSVVESEQFF. In nucleotides, the CDR3 is TGTGCCAGCAGCGTAGTAGAGAGTGAGCAGTTCTTC. The rearrangement links TRBV9 to TRBJ2-1; D not resolved. The V end lost 0 bases, the J end lost 9 bases, and 7 bases lay between the germline ends. This CDR3 region has 12 residues. From germline, CDR1 is SGDLS and CDR2 YYNGEE.

This clonotype appeared a few times. The chain joins TRBV12-3 or TRBV12-4 to TRBJ1-2; D gene uncertain. V was shortened by 4 bases and J by 4 bases, with 7 bases between the two germline ends. The CDR3 is 12 residues long. The CDR3 reads CASSSPPYGYTF. The CDR3 nucleotides read TGTGCCAGCAGTTCCCCCCCCTATGGCTACACCTTC.

The V and J genes are TRBV4-2 and TRBJ2-1; D unresolved. Germline-derived CDR1 and CDR2 are LGHNA and YNFKEQ. There are 15 residues in the CDR3. The V end lost 0 bases, the J end lost 8 bases, and 14 bases lay between the germline ends. CDR3 coding DNA: TGTGCCAGCAGCCAAGATTGGGGTTTGTGGTATGAGCAGTTCTTC. It yields the protein CASSQDWGLWYEQFF.

This chain connects TRBV4-1 to TRBJ2-7; D might be TRBD2 (6 bases). CDR3 length: 13 amino acids. Germline CDR1 and CDR2: MGHRA and YSYEKL. Trimming removed 4 bases at V and 6 bases at J, with 13 bases between. CDR3 amino acids: CASSPPGDGEQYF. The CDR3 DNA sequence: TGCGCCAGCAGCCCTCCGGGGGACGGCGAGCAGTACTTC.

The chain employs TRBV12-3 or TRBV12-4 and TRBJ2-1; perhaps TRBD2 as D (5 bases). This CDR3 spans 12 amino acids. V gave up 6 bases and J gave up 7 bases, with 10 bases separating them. The CDR3 here is CASSLDSNEQFF. Here the CDR3 DNA reads TGTGCCAGCAGCTTGGACTCGAATGAGCAGTTCTTC.

CDR3 nucleotide sequence: TGTGCCAGCAGCGGTGAGAGGGTACCCTACGAGCAGTACTTC. Translated, it gives CASSGERVPYEQYF. The V and J genes are TRBV9 and TRBJ2-7; a weak D match, TRBD2 (5 bases). Looked up from germline, CDR1 is SGDLS and CDR2 is YYNGEE. This CDR3 has 14 amino acids. V was trimmed by 3 bases and J by 2 bases, leaving 12 bases between them.

The CDR3 nucleotides are TGTGCCTCAGGGCCAGAAAACTACGAGCAGTACTTC. This codes for CASGPENYEQYF. V gene TRBV6-5 combines with J gene TRBJ2-7, with TRBD1 as a possible D gene (5 bases). In germline, CDR1 is MNHEY, CDR2 SVGAGI. The length of the CDR3 is 12 residues. Trimming stripped 11 bases from V and 3 bases from J, with 14 bases between.

V usage is TRBV20-1 and J usage is TRBJ2-1; a weak D match, TRBD2 (6 bases). Per the germline V gene, CDR1 is DFQATT and CDR2 is SNEGSKA (reference sequence). Trimming removed 3 bases at V and 4 bases at J, with 10 bases between. The CDR3 loop spans 13 amino acids. The CDR3 spells CSASGGTYNEQFF. CDR3 in DNA: TGCAGTGCTAGCGGCGGGACTTACAATGAGCAGTTCTTC.

This chain links TRBV27 with TRBJ1-5; D remains unclear. V lost 3 bases and J 4 bases, leaving 7 bases between the germline ends. CDR3 length: 13 amino acids. Germline V gene lookup returns CDR1 MNHEY and CDR2 SMNVEV (reference sequence). Written as DNA, the CDR3 is TGTGCCAGCAGTTTGGTAGTGAATCAGCCCCAGCATTTT. It is translated as CASSLVVNQPQHF.

The chain joins TRBV7-6 to TRBJ1-1; D gene unclear. Trimming took off 3 bases at V and 1 base at J, with 12 bases between the two ends. CDR3 size: 15 residues. CDR1 is SGHVS and CDR2 is FNYEAQ in the germline V gene. As DNA, the CDR3 is TGTGCCAGCAGCTTGGGAGCTTTAGGGAACACTGAAGCTTTCTTT. This gives the protein CASSLGALGNTEAFF.

The chain joins TRBV20-1 to TRBJ2-5; no clear D. The CDR3 covers 10 residues. Germline CDR1 and CDR2: DFQATT and SNEGSKA (reference sequence). CDR3 DNA: TGCAGCGGAATACAAGAGACCCAGTACTTC. Its translation is CSGIQETQYF.

The rearrangement links TRBV20-1 to TRBJ2-1, with 10 bases fitting TRBD1. CDR3 length equals 13 residues. J gave up 3 bases and V 6 bases, and 2 bases lay outside the gene matches. From germline, CDR1 is DFQATT and CDR2 SNEGSKA (reference sequence). CDR3 DNA sequence: TGCAGTGCGGACAGGGGGGTCTACAATGAGCAGTTCTTC. It yields the protein CSADRGVYNEQFF.

This chain joins TRBV29-1 and TRBJ1-1; possibly TRBD1 for D (5 bases). Germline CDR1 SQVTM, CDR2 ANQGSEA. The V and J ends lost 4 bases and 6 bases respectively, with 15 bases between them. This CDR3 is 13 amino acids long. The CDR3 sequence is CSVASGSHAEAFF. The DNA for the CDR3 is TGCAGCGTTGCCTCAGGGTCCCACGCTGAAGCTTTCTTT.

The V and J genes are TRBV7-9 and TRBJ2-1; D possibly corresponds to TRBD1 (5 bases). The germline V and J ends were trimmed by 5 bases and 3 bases, with 14 bases remaining between them. The V gene's germline CDR1 is SEHNR and CDR2 FQNEAQ (reference sequence). The CDR3 length is 15 residues. For the CDR3, the DNA is TGTGCCAGCAGCCGACCTCAGCAGGGCTACAATGAGCAGTTCTTC. Protein product: CASSRPQQGYNEQFF.

The chain has TRBV20-1 and TRBJ2-7; D is perhaps TRBD1 or TRBD2 (5 bases each). V gave up 3 bases and J gave up 5 bases, with 20 bases separating them. From germline, CDR1 is DFQATT and CDR2 SNEGSKA (reference sequence). This CDR3 is 15 amino acids long. The CDR3 DNA sequence: TGCAGTGCTAGCGGGTTCGGGGTTGACAGAAACGAGCAGTACTTC. This translates into CSASGFGVDRNEQYF.

This chain uses TRBV5-1 with TRBJ1-1; D perhaps matches TRBD1 (5 bases). The CDR3 is made up of 15 amino acids. V was clipped by 3 bases and J by 5 bases, with 17 bases between them. In germline, CDR1 is SGHRS, CDR2 YFSETQ. CDR3 protein: CASSSREGGGTEAFF. DNA of the CDR3: TGCGCCAGCAGCTCGAGGGAGGGTGGGGGTACTGAAGCTTTCTTT.

The V gene is TRBV30, the J gene TRBJ2-2; TRBD2 matches at 9 bases. In germline, CDR1 is GTSNPN, CDR2 SVGIG (reference sequence). The CDR3 has 19 residues. J gave up 6 bases and V 0 bases, and 17 bases lay outside the gene matches. CDR3 nucleotides: TGTGCCTGGAGTGTACTCAGGGGTCTGACTAGCGGAGGCTCCGGGGAGCTGTTTTTT. Translation: CAWSVLRGLTSGGSGELFF.

The chain combines TRBV4-1 with TRBJ2-7; 7 bases fit TRBD2. The J segment lost 5 bases and the V segment lost 1 base, leaving 2 bases of the junction unmatched. This CDR3 comprises 13 residues. Germline CDR1 reads MGHRA; CDR2 reads YSYEKL. The CDR3 region has the DNA TGCGCCAGCAGCCAAGTAGGACTAGACGAGCAGTACTTC. Its translation: CASSQVGLDEQYF.

The rearrangement uses TRBV7-8 and TRBJ1-1, with no clear D. Looked up from germline, CDR1 is SGHVS and CDR2 is FQNEAQ. Deletions cut 4 bases from V and 8 bases from J, with 11 bases between. The CDR3 runs 12 residues. The CDR3 spells CASSWAKQEAFF. The CDR3 coding sequence is TGTGCCAGCAGCTGGGCCAAACAAGAAGCTTTCTTT. Full variable domain (rest looked up from reference TRBV7-8 and TRBJ1-1): GAGVSQSPRYKVAKRGQDVALRCDPISGHVSLFWYQQALGQGPEFLTYFQNEAQLDKSGLPSDRFFAERPEGSVSTLKIQRTQQEDSAVYLCASSWAKQEAFFGQGTRLTVV.

This chain connects TRBV6-2 or TRBV6-3 to TRBJ2-2; the D is unclear. This CDR3 spans 14 amino acids. Germline values: CDR1 MNHEY, CDR2 SVGEGT. Deletions cut 2 bases from V and 6 bases from J, with 10 bases between. This CDR3 is CASSYGASPGELFF. CDR3 sequence (DNA): TGTGCCAGCAGTTACGGAGCGTCCCCCGGGGAGCTGTTTTTT.

CDR3 in amino acids: CASSVEGHGYEQYF. The CDR3 DNA reads TGTGCCAGCAGCGTAGAGGGGCACGGTTACGAGCAGTACTTC. The chain uses TRBV9 and TRBJ2-7; the D gene is possibly TRBD1 (5 bases). Germline CDR1 reads SGDLS; CDR2 reads YYNGEE. This CDR3 contains 14 residues. Trimming took 0 bases from V and 4 from J, leaving 11 bases between them. The full variable domain, in which reference TRBV9 and TRBJ2-7 provide the parts outside the CDR3, is DSGVTQTPKHLITATGQRVTLRCSPRSGDLSVYWYQQSLDQGLQFLIQYYNGEERAKGNILERFSAQQFPDLHSELNLSSLELGDSALYFCASSVEGHGYEQYFGPGTRLTVT.